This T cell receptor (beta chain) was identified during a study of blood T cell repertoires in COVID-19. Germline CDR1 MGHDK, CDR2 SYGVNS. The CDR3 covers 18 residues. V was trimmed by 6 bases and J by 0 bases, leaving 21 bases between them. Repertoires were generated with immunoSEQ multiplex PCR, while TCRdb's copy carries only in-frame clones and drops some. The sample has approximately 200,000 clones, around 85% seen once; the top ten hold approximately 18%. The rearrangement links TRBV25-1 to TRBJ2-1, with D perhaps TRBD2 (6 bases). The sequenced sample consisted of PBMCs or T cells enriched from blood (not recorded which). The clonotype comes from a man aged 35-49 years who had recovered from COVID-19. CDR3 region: CASSGGPRDWSSYNEQFF. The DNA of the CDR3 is TGTGCCAGCAGCGGCGGGCCGCGGGACTGGAGCTCCTACAATGAGCAGTTCTTC.